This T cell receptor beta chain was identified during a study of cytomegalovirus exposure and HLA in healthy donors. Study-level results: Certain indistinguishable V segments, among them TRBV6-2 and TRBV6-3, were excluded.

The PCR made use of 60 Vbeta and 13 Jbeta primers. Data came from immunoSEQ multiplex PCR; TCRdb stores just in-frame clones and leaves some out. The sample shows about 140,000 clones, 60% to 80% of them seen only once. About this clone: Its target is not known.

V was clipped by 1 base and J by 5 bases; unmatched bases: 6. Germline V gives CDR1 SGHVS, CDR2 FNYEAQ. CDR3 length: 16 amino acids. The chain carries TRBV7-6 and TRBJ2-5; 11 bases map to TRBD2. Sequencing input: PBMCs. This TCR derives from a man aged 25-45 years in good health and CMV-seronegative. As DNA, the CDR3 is TGTGCCAGCAGCTTAGTAGCGGGAGGGTGGATGGAGACCCAGTACTTC. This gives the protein CASSLVAGGWMETQYF.